The text below deals with one T cell receptor (beta chain). Its antigen is undetermined. The junction and the germline gene differ at one end; a read error may be behind it. The CDR3 length is 12 residues. Germline CDR1 SGHRS, CDR2 YFSETQ. The sample comes from a study of post-analysis software for immune sequencing data. On the study more broadly: Relapsing-remitting, secondary progressive and progressive-relapsing forms of multiple sclerosis all featured among disease courses.

Unique molecular identifiers were carried by the TCR beta cDNA libraries. TCRdb passed the PCR reads through MiXCR, listing each CDR3 protein once. The table includes fewer than 600,000 distinct CDR3 sequences, 40% to 55% detected once. Study-wide findings and caveats: The five TRBV segments detected at higher frequency in patients than in controls included TRBV5-6, TRBV5-1 and TRBV20-1.

The sequence was collected from a girl aged 5 to 17 with multiple sclerosis. The rearrangement joins TRBV5-1 to TRBJ2-3; D unclear. Input material: blood. The CDR3 is CACSLGTDTQYF. The CDR3 DNA sequence: TGCGCCTGCAGCCTCGGGACAGATACGCAGTATTTT.